Each of the 20 T cell receptor beta chains below was sequenced from the same sample in a study of regulatory T cells in long-lasting Graves disease (dated by TCRdb to about 2021). Library prep was done by multiplex PCR. This sample was sequenced with an Illumina HiSeq 4000. To build TCR beta libraries, CDR3 regions were amplified by Arm-PCR using iRepertoire HTBI primers. The public sequencing data were trimmed at Q25 with fastp and processed into clonotypes with MiXCR by TCRdb, which kept only in-frame beta chains. Each CDR3 protein appears once, grouped with its most common genes and DNA. Here the sample has approximately 460,000 distinct CDR3 sequences; over 15% occur a single time. The top ten constitute around 10% of the sample. The time point label on this specimen signifies: newly diagnosed GD, antithyroid drugs for less than 3 months. For both TCR sequencing and RNA sequencing, RNA was extracted from PBMCs using TRIzol.

These data are also associated with another study on T cells in Graves' hyperthyroidism and ophthalmopathy.

The input for sequencing was peripheral blood mononuclear cells (PBMCs), taken at new diagnosis, from a patient treated with antithyroid drugs. The receptors were gathered from a woman aged 25 to 39 with Graves disease. Donor details come from another sample of the same person, matched by shared clones.

This chain joins TRBV12-3 or TRBV12-4 and TRBJ2-5; 9 bases are shared with TRBD2. CDR3 length: 15 residues. The junction had 7 bases not matched to a gene; V was cut back by 3 bases and J by 5 bases. In DNA, the CDR3 is TGTGCCAGCAGTTTCGCGGGAGGGCCCGGTGAGACCCAGTACTTC. Its translation: CASSFAGGPGETQYF.

This chain connects TRBV10-1 to TRBJ2-1; no firm D call. V was cut by 4 bases and J by 5 bases, with 12 bases left in between. The CDR3 has 14 amino acids. Per the germline V gene, CDR1 is WNHNN and CDR2 is SYGVQD (reference sequence). The CDR3 sequence is CASSAETYDNEQFF. The DNA for the CDR3 is TGCGCCAGCAGTGCGGAGACTTACGACAATGAGCAGTTCTTC.

This clonotype was detected many times. This chain connects TRBV6-1 to TRBJ1-1; TRBD1 agrees at 8 bases. Per germline, CDR1 MNHNS and CDR2 SASEGT. The CDR3 runs to 15 residues. V lost 5 bases to trimming and J lost 1 base; unmatched junction nucleotides: 6. The CDR3 nucleotides are TGTGCCAGCAGTAAACAGGGGGTTACGAACACTGAAGCTTTCTTT. It encodes CASSKQGVTNTEAFF.

The table lists this clonotype with many counts. The chain employs TRBV28 and TRBJ1-5; D is possibly TRBD1 (6 bases). The V end was cut by 5 bases, the J end by 7 bases, with 15 bases between. From germline, CDR1 is MDHEN and CDR2 SYDVKM. CDR3 length: 14 residues. CDR3 nucleotide sequence: TGTGCCAGCAGTCCCGGGACAATTGAGCAGCCCCAGCATTTT. It is translated as CASSPGTIEQPQHF. The whole variable domain, remainder taken from reference TRBV28 and TRBJ1-5, is DVKVTQSSRYLVKRTGEKVFLECVQDMDHENMFWYRQDPGLGLRLIYFSYDVKMKEKGDIPEGYSVSREKKERFSLILESASTNQTSMYLCASSPGTIEQPQHFGDGTRLSIL.

This clonotype showed up many times. This chain connects TRBV20-1 to TRBJ2-1; D gene uncertain. CDR1 and CDR2 from the germline V gene are DFQATT and SNEGSKA (reference sequence). CDR3 length equals 14 residues. V was pared by 1 base and J by 0 bases, with 7 bases between. The CDR3 coding sequence is TGCAGTGCTAGAGGTTCAAACTCCTACAATGAGCAGTTCTTC. Translation gives CSARGSNSYNEQFF.

This clonotype has a count of ten or more. The CDR3 DNA reads TGTGCCACCAGTGATGGCCGGCCCATGATTCAGCCCCAGCATTTT. Its translation is CATSDGRPMIQPQHF. The chain uses TRBV24-1 and TRBJ1-5; D not certain. Germline-derived CDR1 and CDR2 are KGHDR and SFDVKD. V was clipped by 3 bases and J by 6 bases, with 14 bases between them. The CDR3 is made up of 15 amino acids.

This clonotype has ten or more counts. The DNA is omitted, as the CDR3 cannot be located on it reliably, and the CDR3 follows TCRdb's listing. The chain joins TRBV12-3 or TRBV12-4 to TRBJ2-7; the listed D gene, TRBD2, was not tested against the DNA. 17 amino acids form the CDR3, both terminal residues included. The CDR3 is CASSSSLSGRPSYEQYF.

This clonotype was recorded many times. The chain recombines TRBV10-3 with TRBJ1-2; 7 nucleotides line up with TRBD1. The CDR3 is made up of 14 amino acids. V dropped 2 bases and J dropped 2; count of bases not matched to a gene: 2. The germline gives CDR1 ENHRY, CDR2 SYGVKD. CDR3 bases: TGTGCCATCAGTGAGGACAGGGAAAACTATGGCTACACCTTC. Amino acid sequence: CAISEDRENYGYTF.

Many counts were recorded for this clonotype. V is TRBV27 and J is TRBJ2-7, with D possibly matching TRBD2 (5 bases). Germline assignment: CDR1 MNHEY and CDR2 SMNVEV (reference sequence). V lost 5 bases, J lost 6 bases, and 11 bases lay in between. The CDR3 is made up of 12 amino acids. CDR3 nucleotide sequence: TGTGCCAGCAGTACCCTAGGGAGCGAGCAGTACTTC. This translates into CASSTLGSEQYF.

The sample holds many counts of this clonotype. The chain uses TRBV20-1 and TRBJ2-1; 7 nucleotides match TRBD2. The germline gives CDR1 DFQATT, CDR2 SNEGSKA (reference sequence). The CDR3 spans 16 residues. The V and J ends lost 6 bases and 5 bases, in that order; junction bases with no gene match: 16. The DNA of the CDR3 is TGCAGTGCCACCCTAGGTGGGGGAGGGATGGACAATGAGCAGTTCTTC. Translated, it gives CSATLGGGGMDNEQFF.

This clonotype was observed at least ten times. V gene TRBV4-3 combines with J gene TRBJ1-1; D is perhaps TRBD1 (5 bases). The germline gives CDR1 LGHNA, CDR2 YSLEER. The CDR3 contains 15 residues. Trimming left V 1 base short and J 5 bases short, with 14 bases between. The CDR3 sequence: CASSQATGAWTEAFF. CDR3 DNA: TGCGCCAGCAGCCAAGCCACAGGTGCTTGGACTGAAGCTTTCTTT.

The sample holds a few counts of this clonotype. This chain links TRBV7-2 with TRBJ2-5; D might be TRBD1 (6 bases). Trimming pared 5 bases from V and 4 bases from J, leaving 14 bases between. Looked up from germline, CDR1 is SGHTA and CDR2 is FQGNSA. The CDR3 has 14 amino acids. The CDR3 bases are TGTGCCAGCAGCCCGACAGGACGGAGAGAGACCCAGTACTTC. Its protein product is CASSPTGRRETQYF.

The J gene is TRBJ2-4, the V gene TRBV30; 16 bases align to TRBD2. This CDR3 has 19 amino acids. Germline CDR1 and CDR2: GTSNPN and SVGIG (reference sequence). Trimming took 1 base from V and 5 from J; bases not matched to a gene: 11. CDR3 loop: CAWSGPGTSGRGGENIQYF. For the CDR3, the DNA is TGTGCCTGGAGTGGACCCGGGACTAGCGGGAGGGGGGGGGAAAACATTCAGTACTTC. The full variable domain, in which reference TRBV30 and TRBJ2-4 provide the parts outside the CDR3, is SQTIHQWPATLVQPVGSPLSLECTVEGTSNPNLYWYRQAAGRGLQLLFYSVGIGQISSEVPQNLSASRPQDRQFILSSKKLLLSDSGFYLCAWSGPGTSGRGGENIQYFGAGTRLSVL.

The chain couples TRBV19 to TRBJ2-2; D is perhaps TRBD2 (6 bases). The germline V gene encodes CDR1 LNHDA and CDR2 SQIVND (reference sequence). The CDR3 has 14 residues. Trimming removed 7 bases at V and 0 bases at J, with 9 bases between. The CDR3 DNA reads as TGTGCCAGTATCCCTAGCGCGAACACCGGGGAGCTGTTTTTT. It specifies CASIPSANTGELFF. Full variable domain (missing parts from reference TRBV19 and TRBJ2-2): DGGITQSPKYLFRKEGQNVTLSCEQNLNHDAMYWYRQDPGQGLRLIYYSQIVNDFQKGDIAEGYSVSREKKESFPLTVTSAQKNPTAFYLCASIPSANTGELFFGEGSRLTVL.

At least ten counts were recorded for this clonotype. The chain joins TRBV10-1 to TRBJ2-3, with 10 bases fitting TRBD2. The CDR3 extends over 15 amino acids. The V gene's germline CDR1 is WNHNN and CDR2 SYGVQD (reference sequence). V shed 5 bases, J shed 3 bases, and the junction held 5 bases outside the gene matches. CDR3 in DNA: TGCGCCAGCAGTTCTAGCGGGAGTGGTACAGATACGCAGTATTTT. It encodes CASSSSGSGTDTQYF.

This clonotype was seen at least ten times. This sequence joins TRBV3-1 and TRBJ1-1; D is possibly TRBD1 (5 bases). V was cut by 4 bases and J by 5 bases, with 14 bases left in between. The germline V gene encodes CDR1 LGHDT and CDR2 YNNKEL (reference sequence). This CDR3 is built from 14 residues. The CDR3 bases are TGTGCCAGCAGCCGCCTGGGGGTAGGAACTGAAGCTTTCTTT. Translation gives CASSRLGVGTEAFF.

Comments on this clonotype: This may arise from a read error, as a much more abundant clone is one base away. V is TRBV7-6 and J is TRBJ2-2; D uncertain. Germline V gene sequence: CDR1 SGHVS, CDR2 FNYEAQ. The CDR3 has 15 amino acids. CDR3 DNA sequence: TGTGCCGGCAGCTTAGAGGTCGCGAACACCGGGGAGCTGTTTTTT. It translates to CAGSLEVANTGELFF.

The chain recombines TRBV4-1 with TRBJ1-2; D remains ambiguous. V lost 4 bases and J lost 4, with 13 bases in between. The CDR3 sequence is 14 residues long. Germline CDR1 MGHRA, CDR2 YSYEKL. The CDR3 region is CASSPLKVGYGYTF. Here the CDR3 DNA reads TGCGCCAGCAGCCCTTTAAAGGTCGGCTATGGCTACACCTTC.

At least ten counts were recorded for this clonotype. The chain combines TRBV6-1 with TRBJ1-3, with TRBD1 identical over 8 bases. The V and J ends lost 7 bases and 4 bases, in that order; junction bases with no gene match: 9. This CDR3 has 15 amino acids. Germline V gives CDR1 MNHNS, CDR2 SASEGT. The CDR3 here is CASTLDRAEGNTIYF. CDR3 nucleotides: TGTGCCAGCACCCTGGACAGGGCCGAAGGAAACACCATATATTTT.

This clonotype was picked up many times. The chain joins TRBV2 to TRBJ1-6; D is uncertain. CDR1 is SNHLY and CDR2 is FYNNEI in the germline V gene. The V gene lost 3 bases and the J gene lost 8 bases, with 14 bases spanning the gap. The CDR3 length is 15 residues. The CDR3 sequence: CASSDKGRVDSPLHF. CDR3 bases: TGTGCCAGCAGTGATAAAGGGCGGGTTGATTCACCCCTCCACTTT.